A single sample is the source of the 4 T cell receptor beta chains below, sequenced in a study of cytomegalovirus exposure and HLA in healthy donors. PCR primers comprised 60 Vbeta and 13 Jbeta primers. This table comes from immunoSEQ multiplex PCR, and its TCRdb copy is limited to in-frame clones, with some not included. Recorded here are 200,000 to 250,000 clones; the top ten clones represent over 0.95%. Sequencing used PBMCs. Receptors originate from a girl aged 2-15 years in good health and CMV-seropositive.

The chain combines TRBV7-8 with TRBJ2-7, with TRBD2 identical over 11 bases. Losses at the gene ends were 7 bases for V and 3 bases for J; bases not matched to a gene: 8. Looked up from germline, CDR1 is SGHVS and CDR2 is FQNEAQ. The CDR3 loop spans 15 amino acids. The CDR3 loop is CASTQWTSGLYEQYF. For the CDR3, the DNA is TGTGCCAGCACCCAGTGGACTAGCGGGCTCTACGAGCAGTACTTC.

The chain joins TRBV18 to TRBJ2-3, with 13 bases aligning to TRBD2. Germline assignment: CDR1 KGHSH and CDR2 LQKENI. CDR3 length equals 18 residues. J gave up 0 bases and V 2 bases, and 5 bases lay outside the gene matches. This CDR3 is CASSPLGLAGTSTDTQYF. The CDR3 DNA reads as TGTGCCAGCTCACCATTGGGACTAGCGGGAACTAGCACAGATACGCAGTATTTT.

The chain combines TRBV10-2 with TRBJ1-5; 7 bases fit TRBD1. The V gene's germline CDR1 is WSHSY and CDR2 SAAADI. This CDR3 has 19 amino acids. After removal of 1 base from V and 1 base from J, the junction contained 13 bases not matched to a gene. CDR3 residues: CASSEWEPLQGWSNQPQHF. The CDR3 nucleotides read TGCGCCAGCAGTGAGTGGGAACCTCTACAGGGGTGGAGCAATCAGCCCCAGCATTTT.

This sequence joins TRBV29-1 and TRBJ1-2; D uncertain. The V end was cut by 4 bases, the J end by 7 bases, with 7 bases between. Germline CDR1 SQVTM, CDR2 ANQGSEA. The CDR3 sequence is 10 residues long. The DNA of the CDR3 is TGCAGCGTTGGGTCGAGTGGCTACACCTTC. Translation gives CSVGSSGYTF.